These T cell receptor beta chains were read from a single sample in a study of CD8+ T cells in alopecia areata. TCRdb keeps only in-frame clones here, not all; method: immunoSEQ multiplex PCR. The sample has roughly 140,000 clones, 50% to 65% seen once; the top ten hold roughly 21%. The material was CD8+ T cells sorted from blood, obtained at week 0. The receptors were gathered from a human donor with alopecia areata. Each CDR3 is given with its conserved first and last residue. The D gene is left open where the match is weak. For some rows the clone size is stated as once, few or many, or as a class when expanded; others skip it.

D	J	size	V	CDR3	DNA
NA	TRBJ2-2	few	TRBV20-1	CSARLGGELFF	TGCAGTGCTAGACTGGGCGGGGAGCTGTTTTTT
NA	TRBJ1-1	few	TRBV4-3	CASSQDTGNTEAFF	TGCGCCAGCAGCCAAGATACAGGGAACACTGAAGCTTTCTTT
NA	TRBJ1-2	NA	TRBV9	CASSETRTIYGYTF	TGTGCCAGCAGCGAGACAAGGACCATCTATGGCTACACCTTC
NA	TRBJ2-7	few	TRBV7-2	CASSHGEGEQYF	TGTGCCAGCAGTCATGGAGAGGGCGAGCAGTACTTC
NA	TRBJ1-2	few	TRBV29-1	CSVGGEEGYGYTF	TGCAGCGTTGGCGGGGAAGAAGGCTATGGCTACACCTTC
NA	TRBJ2-7	NA	TRBV4-3	CASSQDRGSYEQYF	TGCGCCAGCAGCCAAGATAGAGGATCCTACGAGCAGTACTTC
NA	TRBJ1-2	few	TRBV10-3	CAISESGATNYGYTF	TGTGCCATCAGTGAGTCCGGGGCTACTAACTATGGCTACACCTTC
TRBD1	TRBJ2-4	NA	TRBV29-1	CSVERTGTQYF	TGCAGCGTTGAGAGGACAGGCACTCAGTACTTC
NA	TRBJ1-1	NA	TRBV27	CASSLRGTEAFF	TGTGCCAGCAGTTTACGGGGGACTGAAGCTTTCTTT
NA	TRBJ1-1	few	TRBV29-1	CSVDPTQEAFF	TGCAGCGTGGACCCAACTCAAGAAGCTTTCTTT
NA	TRBJ1-2	once	TRBV30	CAWSVGGGYNGYTF	TGTGCCTGGAGCGTGGGAGGGGGTTATAATGGCTACACCTTC
NA	TRBJ2-7	NA	TRBV27	CASSKAGRTLTYEQYF	TGTGCCAGCTCCAAAGCAGGTCGGACTTTAACCTACGAGCAGTACTTC
NA	TRBJ1-5	NA	TRBV7-8	CASSQTGHPPEPQHF	TGTGCCAGCAGCCAAACGGGACACCCACCCGAGCCCCAGCATTTT
NA	TRBJ1-6	few	TRBV11-2	CASSGRTDYNSPLHF	TGTGCCAGCAGCGGCCGGACAGACTATAATTCACCCCTCCACTTT
NA	TRBJ2-5	NA	TRBV2	CASSVSPKETQYF	TGTGCCAGCAGTGTTTCCCCCAAGGAGACCCAGTACTTC
TRBD1	TRBJ2-7	NA	TRBV4-2	CASSQGTGPHEQYF	TGTGCCAGCAGCCAAGGGACAGGGCCCCACGAGCAGTACTTC
TRBD2	TRBJ2-7	few	TRBV30	CAWGTTGSYEQYF	TGTGCCTGGGGGACTACCGGGTCCTACGAGCAGTACTTC
NA	TRBJ1-4	NA	TRBV25-1	CASSATGATNEKLFF	TGTGCCAGCAGTGCTACGGGGGCAACTAATGAAAAACTGTTTTTT
NA	TRBJ1-1	NA	TRBV4-3	CASSLAGGVTEAFF	TGCGCCAGCAGCCTGGCGGGTGGGGTCACTGAAGCTTTCTTT
NA	TRBJ2-1	few	TRBV19	CASVDRDYNDEQFF	TGTGCCAGTGTGGACAGGGACTACAACGATGAGCAGTTCTTC
TRBD1	TRBJ1-2	few	TRBV13	CASSLGEQGAEGYTF	TGTGCCAGCAGCTTAGGCGAACAGGGGGCAGAAGGCTACACCTTC
NA	TRBJ1-1	NA	TRBV19	CASSIGNTEAFF	TGTGCCAGTAGTATTGGGAACACTGAAGCTTTCTTT
NA	TRBJ2-1	few	TRBV7-2	CASSPGWGANEQFF	TGTGCCAGCAGCCCAGGCTGGGGGGCCAATGAGCAGTTCTTC
TRBD1	TRBJ1-5	NA	TRBV5-6	CASSGQGSAQHF	TGTGCCAGCAGCGGACAGGGGTCGGCCCAGCATTTT
TRBD2	TRBJ2-2	NA	TRBV29-1	CSVLTSGGALPGELFF	TGCAGCGTTCTGACTAGCGGGGGGGCCCTCCCCGGGGAGCTGTTTTTT
NA	TRBJ1-6	few	TRBV14	CASSQGQYNSPLHF	TGTGCCAGCAGCCAGGGGCAGTATAATTCACCCCTCCACTTT
NA	TRBJ2-1	few	TRBV7-2	CASSLMVGEQFF	TGTGCCAGCAGCTTAATGGTGGGGGAGCAGTTCTTC
NA	TRBJ1-2	NA	TRBV11-2	CASSRNRNYTF	TGTGCCAGCAGTAGAAATAGGAACTACACCTTC
NA	TRBJ1-1	once	TRBV30	CAWSYTGGTEAFF	TGTGCCTGGAGTTACACCGGAGGCACTGAAGCTTTCTTT
TRBD1	TRBJ2-2	once	TRBV2	CASSERGTANTGELFF	TGTGCCAGCAGTGAGAGGGGGACAGCGAACACCGGGGAGCTGTTTTTT
NA	TRBJ2-5	few	TRBV4-3	CASSQDTGLGTQYF	TGCGCCAGCAGCCAAGATACGGGACTGGGGACCCAGTACTTC